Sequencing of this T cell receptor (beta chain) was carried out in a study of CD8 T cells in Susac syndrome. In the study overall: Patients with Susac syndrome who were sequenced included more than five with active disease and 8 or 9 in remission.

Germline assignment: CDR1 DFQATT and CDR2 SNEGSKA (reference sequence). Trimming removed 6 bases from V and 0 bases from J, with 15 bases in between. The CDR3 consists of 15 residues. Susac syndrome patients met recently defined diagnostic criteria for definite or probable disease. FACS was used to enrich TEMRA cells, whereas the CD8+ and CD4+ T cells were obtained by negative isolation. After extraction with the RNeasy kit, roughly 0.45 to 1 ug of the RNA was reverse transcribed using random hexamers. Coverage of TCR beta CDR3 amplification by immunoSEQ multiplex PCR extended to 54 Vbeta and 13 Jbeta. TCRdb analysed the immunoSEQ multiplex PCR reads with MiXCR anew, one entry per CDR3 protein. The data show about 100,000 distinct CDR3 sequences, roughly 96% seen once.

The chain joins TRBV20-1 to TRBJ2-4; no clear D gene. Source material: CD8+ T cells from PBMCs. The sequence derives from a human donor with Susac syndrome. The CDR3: CSAFLGQLAKNIQYF. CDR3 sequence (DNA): TGCAGTGCCTTCTTAGGGCAACTAGCCAAAAACATTCAGTACTTC.